This T cell receptor (beta chain) was captured in a study of identical twins. Findings of the study overall: A lower insertion count was a feature of abundant cord blood beta clonotypes, with no such feature in memory repertoires.

Each cDNA held unique molecular identifiers, and template switching gave it a universal primer site. TCRdb ran MiXCR on the 5' RACE reads and lists one entry per CDR3 protein. Altogether hundreds of thousands of distinct CDR3 sequences are present, less than 25% being singletons, with the ten largest covering 4% to 5.5%. This clonotype was counted ten times or more. Its antigen is unidentified. Healthy Caucasians made up all donors. This same sample was also part of a study on T cells expressing NK-cell markers. In that study: HCMV specificity of the expanded NKG2C+ T cell clones stayed unclear.

Sequenced: PBMCs. This clonotype was obtained from a woman aged 18-29 years in good health.

The CDR3 nucleotides read TGCAGTGCTAGAGATAGGACTAGCGTGTTCCAAGAGACCCAGTACTTC. It translates to CSARDRTSVFQETQYF. The V and J genes are TRBV20-1 and TRBJ2-5; 9 nucleotides agree with TRBD2. The CDR3 is 16 amino acids. J was trimmed by 1 base and V by 0 bases; bases with no gene match: 6. The germline V gene has CDR1 DFQATT and CDR2 SNEGSKA (reference sequence).